Listed below are T cell receptor beta chains from one sample, sequenced in a study of T cell changes during pregnancy in multiple sclerosis. Clones were read by immunoSEQ multiplex PCR, and TCRdb kept only the in-frame ones, dropping some. The sample has about 73,000 clones; about nine tenths are singletons. This sample comprised peripheral blood, obtained after pregnancy. The receptors here all came from a female donor in good health, enrolled as a control in a pregnancy study. The CDR3 runs from the conserved cysteine through the conserved F or W. A D gene is named only where the DNA matches it firmly. Size is stated for part of the rows, as once, few or many counts, or as a class when the clone is expanded.

abundance | j_gene | v_gene | d_gene | CDR3nt | CDR3aa
NA | TRBJ2-7 | TRBV5-1 | NA | TGCGCCAGCAGCCCGGCGGGACGGACGTCCTACGAGCAGTACTTC | CASSPAGRTSYEQYF
once | TRBJ2-3 | TRBV27 | NA | TGTGCCAGCATCTCCACTCCGCCCGGGGGGCCTGGCACAGATACGCAGTATTTT | CASISTPPGGPGTDTQYF
NA | TRBJ1-1 | TRBV27 | NA | TGTGCCAGCAGTTTTCGGGGGACTGAAGCTTTCTTT | CASSFRGTEAFF
NA | TRBJ1-1 | TRBV6-1 | TRBD1 | TGTGCCAGCAGACTTAGGACAGGGGGGCGGACTGAAGCTTTCTTT | CASRLRTGGRTEAFF
NA | TRBJ1-3 | TRBV7-9 | NA | TGTGCCAGCAGCTTGGCGGGGGCGGGAAACACCATATATTTT | CASSLAGAGNTIYF
NA | TRBJ1-1 | TRBV9 | TRBD1 | TGTGCCAGCAGCGTAGGGACAGGGGAGGTCGTGAACACTGAAGCTTTCTTT | CASSVGTGEVVNTEAFF
NA | TRBJ2-2 | TRBV7-9 | NA | TGTGCCAGCAGCGGGGCGGAGGGTTTCACCGGGGAGCTGTTTTTT | CASSGAEGFTGELFF
few | TRBJ1-6 | TRBV6-5 | TRBD1 | TGTGCCAGCAGTCGAACAGGGGGGAATTCACCCCTCCACTTT | CASSRTGGNSPLHF
NA | TRBJ2-3 | TRBV19 | NA | TGTGCCAGTAGCGAGGCGGTTTTCAGCACAGATACGCAGTATTTT | CASSEAVFSTDTQYF
NA | TRBJ1-1 | TRBV1 | NA | TGCACCAGCCCTCGGGGAGGGGAAGCTGAAGCTTTCTTT | CTSPRGGEAEAFF
medium-sized | TRBJ2-1 | TRBV2 | TRBD2 | TGTGCCAGCAGTGAGAGCGGGGGGGATAATGAGCAGTTCTTC | CASSESGGDNEQFF
NA | TRBJ1-5 | TRBV7-9 | NA | TGTGCCAGCAGCTTAGGGGCAGGGGCTAGCAATCAGCCCCAGCATTTT | CASSLGAGASNQPQHF
NA | TRBJ1-1 | TRBV28 | TRBD1 | TGTGCCAGCAGTTTCGAACAGGGGGCCGAGACTGAAGCTTTCTTT | CASSFEQGAETEAFF
few | TRBJ2-7 | TRBV19 | NA | TGTGCCACGGGGAACAGCCGTTATTGGTACGAGCAGTACTTC | CATGNSRYWYEQYF
NA | TRBJ2-7 | TRBV10-2 | TRBD2 | TGCGCCAGCAGTGAGTTCGATAGCGGGGGGAGGGAGCAGTACTTC | CASSEFDSGGREQYF
NA | TRBJ2-2 | TRBV11-2 | NA | TGTGCCAGCAGCTTAGATCGCGGGGAGCTGTTTTTT | CASSLDRGELFF
NA | TRBJ2-2 | TRBV19 | NA | TGTGCCAGTAGTATATCTCAGGGGTCGACCGGGGAGCTGTTTTTT | CASSISQGSTGELFF
NA | TRBJ2-6 | TRBV14 | TRBD2 | TGTGCCAGCAGCCAAGGGACTAGCGGGGTTCTCTCTGGGGCCAACGTCCTGACTTTC | CASSQGTSGVLSGANVLTF
NA | TRBJ1-1 | TRBV6-4 | TRBD1 | TGTGCCAGCAGGGCTGGGACAGGGAACACTGAAGCTTTCTTT | CASRAGTGNTEAFF
NA | TRBJ1-1 | TRBV29-1 | NA | TGCAGCGTGGGAAGGGGCCCGAACACTGAAGCTTTCTTT | CSVGRGPNTEAFF
NA | TRBJ2-7 | TRBV11-2 | TRBD2 | TGTGCCAGCAGCTCGGAGCGTACTAGCGGGGAGCAGTACTTC | CASSSERTSGEQYF
NA | TRBJ2-7 | TRBV19 | NA | TGTGCCAGTAGTATCGGAGGGGACGAGCAGTACTTC | CASSIGGDEQYF
NA | TRBJ1-4 | TRBV19 | TRBD1 | TGTGCCAGTAGCCGGGATGCGTCAGGGGGCTTTGCTAATGAAAAACTGTTTTTT | CASSRDASGGFANEKLFF
NA | TRBJ2-2 | TRBV2 | TRBD1 | TGTGCCAGCACGGGACAGGGAATTGGGGAGCTGTTTTTT | CASTGQGIGELFF
NA | TRBJ2-5 | TRBV30 | NA | TGTGCCTGGAGTAGGAGCGGTCAAGAGACCCAGTACTTC | CAWSRSGQETQYF
NA | TRBJ2-3 | TRBV6-1 | NA | TGTGCCAGCAGGCGGGACTTCACAGATACGCAGTATTTT | CASRRDFTDTQYF
NA | TRBJ2-5 | TRBV6-1 | NA | TGTGCCAGCAGCCCGGGGAACCAGTACTTC | CASSPGNQYF
NA | TRBJ2-1 | TRBV5-6 | NA | TGTGCCAGCAGCCCCGATGGAGGGGGCCGCTACAATGAGCAGTTCTTC | CASSPDGGGRYNEQFF
NA | TRBJ2-1 | TRBV19 | NA | TGTGCCAGTAGTATTGCCCTAGGAGAAGGTGAGCAGTTCTTC | CASSIALGEGEQFF
few | TRBJ1-2 | TRBV7-2 | NA | TGTGCCAGCAGCTTAGGTCAGGGAGGAGGCTACACCTTC | CASSLGQGGGYTF
large | TRBJ2-3 | TRBV15 | TRBD2 | TGTGCCACCAGCAGAGATCGTAGCGGGGGGCCGGGGACAGATACGCAGTATTTT | CATSRDRSGGPGTDTQYF
NA | TRBJ1-6 | TRBV18 | NA | TGTGCCAGCTCGACGGGTAATTCACCCCTCCACTTT | CASSTGNSPLHF
NA | TRBJ2-7 | TRBV6-5 | NA | TGTGCCAGCAAGATTCGCGGGCCCACCTACGAGCAGTACTTC | CASKIRGPTYEQYF
NA | TRBJ1-5 | TRBV4-1 | NA | TGCGCCAGCAGCCAAGATCCGGCAGGGATAGGGCCCCAGCATTTT | CASSQDPAGIGPQHF
once | TRBJ1-1 | TRBV19 | NA | TGTGCCAGTAGTCCCACTAGCACTGAAGCTTTCTTT | CASSPTSTEAFF
NA | TRBJ2-1 | TRBV5-1 | TRBD1 | TGCGCCAGCAGATCCGCCGGGACAGGGTTGTACAATGAGCAGTTCTTC | CASRSAGTGLYNEQFF
NA | TRBJ2-1 | TRBV7-2 | NA | TGTGCCAGCAGCCTAGAGTTCGGGATCAATGAGCAGTTCTTC | CASSLEFGINEQFF
NA | TRBJ1-5 | TRBV9 | NA | TGTGCCAGCAGCCTACAGCCAAATAGCAATCAGCCCCAGCATTTT | CASSLQPNSNQPQHF
NA | TRBJ2-3 | TRBV5-1 | TRBD1 | TGCGCCAGCAGCTTGACGGGACAGGGTATGTCTGATACGCAGTATTTT | CASSLTGQGMSDTQYF
NA | TRBJ2-3 | TRBV2 | TRBD2 | TGTGCCAGCAGTGAAAGAAATAGCGGGAGGGGCACAGATACGCAGTATTTT | CASSERNSGRGTDTQYF
NA | TRBJ1-1 | TRBV4-3 | NA | TGCGCCAGCAGCCAAGTCCCCGTGGCCCTTGGGAACACTGAAGCTTTCTTT | CASSQVPVALGNTEAFF
NA | TRBJ2-5 | TRBV19 | NA | TGTGCCAGTAGTCCCCAACAGCATCAAGAGACCCAGTACTTC | CASSPQQHQETQYF
NA | TRBJ2-7 | TRBV6-5 | TRBD2 | TGTGCCAGCAACCGGGGCGGGAGTTCGTACTACGAGCAGTACTTC | CASNRGGSSYYEQYF
NA | TRBJ2-3 | TRBV28 | NA | TGTGCCAGCAGTTTCTTTAGCGGATCTAGCACAGATACGCAGTATTTT | CASSFFSGSSTDTQYF
NA | TRBJ1-2 | TRBV6-5 | NA | TGTGCCAGCAGCCCTGGACAGTTTTCCTATGGCTACACCTTC | CASSPGQFSYGYTF
NA | TRBJ2-7 | TRBV6-6 | NA | TGTGCCAGCAGTTACTCGGGCAGCTACGAGCAGTACTTC | CASSYSGSYEQYF
NA | TRBJ1-1 | TRBV27 | NA | TGTGCCAGCAGTTTAAACGGACGTAAGACAGGGAACACTGAAGCTTTCTTT | CASSLNGRKTGNTEAFF
NA | TRBJ2-7 | TRBV5-6 | NA | TGTGCCAGCAGCTTTCCACAGGGCACCGGCTACGAGCAGTACTTC | CASSFPQGTGYEQYF
NA | TRBJ2-1 | TRBV12-5 | NA | TGTGCTAGTGGTTTGGCCTCGACTACGAACTCCTACAATGAGCAGTTCTTC | CASGLASTTNSYNEQFF
NA | TRBJ2-7 | TRBV11-2 | NA | TGTGCCAGCAGCCCCCGCCCATGGGAGATCGAGCAGTACTTC | CASSPRPWEIEQYF